This is a list of T cell receptor beta chains from one sample in a study of a mutant IDH1 vaccine in newly diagnosed glioma. Using immunoSEQ multiplex PCR, the repertoire was profiled, and TCRdb retains in-frame clones only, with some absent. The repertoire holds 55,000 or so clones, around 80% seen once, with roughly 6% in the top ten. No antigen has been assigned to these receptors. Sequenced here: PBMCs, sampled from a glioma patient whose treatment included an IDH1 peptide vaccine. The receptor set was obtained from a man in his forties with glioma. CDR3s leave out the opening cysteine and the closing phenylalanine or tryptophan.

j_call: TRBJ2-5
v_call: TRBV5-1
cdr3_aa: ASSLGPEGTQY

j_call: TRBJ2-6
v_call: TRBV5-1
cdr3_aa: ASSLGLGVSGANVLT

j_call: TRBJ2-5
v_call: TRBV27
cdr3_aa: ASSLKVTQY

j_call: TRBJ1-2
v_call: TRBV4-1
cdr3_aa: ASSIRTGKANYGYT

j_call: TRBJ2-6
v_call: TRBV2
cdr3_aa: ASMDELIPGANVLT

j_call: TRBJ2-7
v_call: TRBV30
cdr3_aa: AWGRGGGRNEQY

j_call: TRBJ2-1
v_call: TRBV7-9
cdr3_aa: ASSLSWGENNEQF

j_call: TRBJ2-4
v_call: TRBV6-5
cdr3_aa: ASSPTGTAWDIQY

j_call: TRBJ1-5
v_call: TRBV12-5
cdr3_aa: ASGLESNQPQH

j_call: TRBJ2-2
v_call: TRBV4-2
cdr3_aa: ASSQASTGELF

j_call: TRBJ2-7
v_call: TRBV6-1
cdr3_aa: ASSLDRGSYEQY

j_call: TRBJ2-5
v_call: TRBV7-9
cdr3_aa: ASSLGVRAAQY

j_call: TRBJ1-2
v_call: TRBV15
cdr3_aa: ATSRDLLEQGYGYT

j_call: TRBJ1-2
v_call: TRBV6-5
cdr3_aa: ASSYSQRGYGYT

j_call: TRBJ2-7
v_call: TRBV10-3
cdr3_aa: AISGNRGRTSSYEQY

j_call: TRBJ2-7
v_call: TRBV5-1
cdr3_aa: ASSLESYEQY

j_call: TRBJ1-2
v_call: TRBV5-1
cdr3_aa: ASSTGTGPYGYT

j_call: TRBJ2-4
v_call: TRBV14
cdr3_aa: ASSQERGLGNIQY

j_call: TRBJ2-5
v_call: TRBV29-1
cdr3_aa: SASRGGQETQY

j_call: TRBJ2-2
v_call: TRBV11-2
cdr3_aa: ASAGPRGPTNTGELF

j_call: TRBJ2-1
v_call: TRBV5-6
cdr3_aa: ASSTGTEQF

j_call: TRBJ1-1
v_call: TRBV30
cdr3_aa: AWSEDSNTEAF

j_call: TRBJ2-7
v_call: TRBV19
cdr3_aa: ASSPSKGSYEQY

j_call: TRBJ2-1
v_call: TRBV7-9
cdr3_aa: ASSPPPAGGNEQF

j_call: TRBJ2-5
v_call: TRBV10-1
cdr3_aa: ASSPGTQKVETQY

j_call: TRBJ1-5
v_call: TRBV6-5
cdr3_aa: ASRKQGGSQPQH

j_call: TRBJ1-5
v_call: TRBV6-1
cdr3_aa: ASSAPGGGNQPQH

j_call: TRBJ1-2
v_call: TRBV18
cdr3_aa: ASSPPGRNYGYT

j_call: TRBJ2-7
v_call: TRBV5-1
cdr3_aa: ASSLSQTYEQY

j_call: TRBJ1-1
v_call: TRBV4-2
cdr3_aa: ASSQGGRAGTEAF

j_call: TRBJ1-1
v_call: TRBV2
cdr3_aa: ASRQGPTEAF

j_call: TRBJ1-1
v_call: TRBV7-9
cdr3_aa: ASSLASGTGEAF

j_call: TRBJ1-2
v_call: TRBV6-5
cdr3_aa: ASSSGGNYGYT

j_call: TRBJ1-2
v_call: TRBV13
cdr3_aa: ASSLGQGPANYGYT